This TCR beta chain was identified in a study of shared clonotypes between healthy human individuals. Across the study: In total, the donors were two women and a few men aged 18 to 49.

Findings of the study overall: Clonotype sharing among donors was expected to depend on sequencing depth.

As for this clone: As yet, its antigen is unknown.

Naive CD8 cells lacked CD45RO, underwent positive selection for CCR7 and left out terminally differentiated effector memory CD45RA+ cells. CDR3 size: 17 residues. Germline loops: CDR1 KGHSH, CDR2 LQKENI. With 3 bases clipped from V and 6 bases from J, the junction kept 11 bases outside the gene matches. Some clones are missing from TCRdb's copy, which holds only in-frame ones; the method was immunoSEQ multiplex PCR. This table has approximately 2,200,000 clones, approximately 94% appearing once. This TCR was sampled from a man younger than 30 in good health. Some clones in this sample may be carry-over from other donors' samples. The chain is built from TRBV18 and TRBJ1-2, with 12 bases identical to TRBD1. Sequenced input: naive CD8+ T cells from PBMCs. In DNA, the CDR3 is TGTGCCAGCTCACCTCGAGGGGGGACAGGGGGCGCGGATGGCTACACCTTC. Its protein product is CASSPRGGTGGADGYTF.